The 9 T cell receptor beta chains below all came from one sample that was sequenced in a study of shared clonotypes between healthy human individuals. Sequenced by immunoSEQ multiplex PCR; TCRdb stores in-frame clones only, minus some. The sample contains under 850,000 clones, roughly 72% of which appear only once. Sequenced material: memory CD4+ T cells sorted from blood. The sample's subset: CD45RA-negative fraction. The receptors come from a woman in her twenties or thirties in good health.

The chain joins TRBV10-1 to TRBJ2-7, with TRBD2 matching over 9 bases. CDR3 length: 15 amino acids. The germline gives CDR1 WNHNN, CDR2 SYGVQD (reference sequence). Germline trimming cut 1 base from V and 4 bases from J; bases unmatched to any gene: 5. CDR3: CASSEFTSGPYEQYF. CDR3 sequence (DNA): TGCGCCAGCAGTGAGTTCACTAGCGGGCCATACGAGCAGTACTTC.

As for this clone: This may be a read error, as it is one base from a much larger clone. J is TRBJ1-5 and V is TRBV6-1, with a weak D call TRBD1 (5 bases). The V gene's germline CDR1 is MNHNS and CDR2 SASEGT. This CDR3 spans 14 amino acids. V dropped 1 base and J dropped 2 bases, with 6 bases sitting between them. Written as DNA, the CDR3 is TGTGCCAGCAGTGAAGGGGGGGGCAATCAGCCCCAGCATTTT. It translates to CASSEGGGNQPQHF.

The V call is TRBV10-3, the J call TRBJ2-2, with D uncertain. The CDR3 runs 14 residues. Germline CDR1 reads ENHRY; CDR2 reads SYGVKD. Trimming removed 5 bases at V and 6 bases at J, with 13 bases between. CDR3 sequence reads: CAISPPSGAGELFF. In DNA, the CDR3 is TGTGCCATCAGTCCACCAAGTGGGGCCGGGGAGCTGTTTTTT.

The CDR3 nucleotides read TGTGCCAGCAGTTTACTGGGACAAGTCAATCAGCCCCAGCATTTT. Its translation: CASSLLGQVNQPQHF. The gene calls are TRBV28 and TRBJ1-5; tentatively, D is TRBD1 (6 bases). Germline CDR1 MDHEN, CDR2 SYDVKM. The CDR3 is 15 amino acids. Trimming took 2 bases from V and 3 from J, leaving 11 bases between them. Supplemented by reference TRBV28 and TRBJ1-5, the full variable domain reads DVKVTQSSRYLVKRTGEKVFLECVQDMDHENMFWYRQDPGLGLRLIYFSYDVKMKEKGDIPEGYSVSREKKERFSLILESASTNQTSMYLCASSLLGQVNQPQHFGDGTRLSIL.

This chain connects TRBV4-2 to TRBJ1-1; perhaps TRBD1 as D (5 bases). The CDR3 totals 16 residues. The V end lost 1 base, the J end lost 6 bases, and 18 bases lay between the germline ends. The germline V gene has CDR1 LGHNA and CDR2 YNFKEQ. This chain's CDR3 is CASSQALRQGWAEAFF. Written as DNA, the CDR3 is TGTGCCAGCAGCCAAGCGCTTAGGCAGGGCTGGGCTGAAGCTTTCTTT.

This clone was seen once. The V call is TRBV7-6, the J call TRBJ1-3, with D possibly TRBD1 on 6 matching bases. The germline gives CDR1 SGHVS, CDR2 FNYEAQ. The germline V and J ends were trimmed by 4 bases and 2 bases, with 15 bases remaining between them. The CDR3 loop spans 16 amino acids. The CDR3: CASSSQGPLAGNTIYF. The DNA of the CDR3 is TGTGCCAGCAGCTCGCAGGGGCCCTTAGCTGGAAACACCATATATTTT. The full variable domain, completed using reference TRBV7-6 and TRBJ1-3, is GAGVSQSPRYKVTKRGQDVALRCDPISGHVSLYWYRQALGQGPEFLTYFNYEAQQDKSGLPNDRFSAERPEGSISTLTIQRTEQRDSAMYRCASSSQGPLAGNTIYFGEGSWLTVV.

This clone was observed a handful of times. This sequence joins TRBV25-1 and TRBJ2-3, with TRBD1 matching 8 bases. The junction had 6 bases not matched to a gene; V was cut back by 2 bases and J by 2 bases. Germline V gene sequence: CDR1 MGHDK, CDR2 SYGVNS. The CDR3 spans 16 residues. The CDR3 coding sequence is TGTGCCAGCAGTGAAGCCACGGACAGGGTCACAGATACGCAGTATTTT. It is translated as CASSEATDRVTDTQYF. Together with reference TRBV25-1 and TRBJ2-3, the CDR3 gives the full variable domain: EADIYQTPRYLVIGTGKKITLECSQTMGHDKMYWYQQDPGMELHLIHYSYGVNSTEKGDLSSESTVSRIRTEHFPLTLESARPSHTSQYLCASSEATDRVTDTQYFGPGTRLTVL.

This clone was seen a few times. This sequence joins TRBV2 and TRBJ2-1; D possibly corresponds to TRBD2 (6 bases). Trimming shortened V by 6 bases and J by 2 bases, and 14 bases separated the two germline ends. Germline assignment: CDR1 SNHLY and CDR2 FYNNEI. The CDR3 loop spans 15 amino acids. The CDR3 here is CASRRTTGPYNEQFF. CDR3 nucleotides: TGTGCCAGCAGGAGGACTACAGGCCCCTACAATGAGCAGTTCTTC.

The V gene is TRBV10-1, the J gene TRBJ2-5; D uncertain. Germline assignment: CDR1 WNHNN and CDR2 SYGVQD (reference sequence). Trimming pared 2 bases from V and 0 bases from J, leaving 4 bases between. This CDR3 is built from 13 residues. DNA for the CDR3: TGCGCCAGCAGTGAGGGGTACCAAGAGACCCAGTACTTC. It translates to CASSEGYQETQYF.